Listed here is a single T cell receptor beta chain. Its cognate antigen has yet to be identified. No base quality information exists; no much larger clone differs at one position. The CDR3 regions of human TCRbeta chains were subjected to immunosequencing. As for the authors' bioinformatics: TCRs in the repertoires were compared against a reference library of SARS-CoV-2-specific TCRs that had been generated with the MIRA antigen-specificity platform. Breadth was defined as the fraction of unique TCRs that were SARS-CoV-2-associated, and depth was defined as the fraction of total T cells that were SARS-CoV-2-associated. Each spike-specific TCR was assigned to its reactive spike region and to a CD4 or CD8 class using the MIRA data. Log10-transformed breadth and depth values were compared by one-way ANOVA with Sidak's multiple comparisons tests. TCRdb's version of the immuneACCESS table is confined to in-frame rearrangements and falls short of the full clone set. An unresolved V gene accounts for under half of the shortfall where checked; the remainder is of unknown origin. The DNA was the basis for D and trimming; V, J and clone size are from that table. The sample table shows 75,000 to 90,000 clones, and 85% to 95% are seen once. Together, the top ten hold roughly 5% of the sample.

The CDR3 spans 14 residues, from the cysteine through the phenylalanine. The read is trimmed to its CDR3 DNA, 42 bases read in frame from base 1. The V and J ends are trimmed by 5 bases and 5 bases, leaving 15 bases between them. CDR1 MNHEY and CDR2 SVGEGT were looked up in the germline V gene. These data belong to a study of T cell responses to AZD1222 COVID-19 vaccine (dated by TCRdb to about 2021). Some background on the complete study: Because spike-specific TCR depth and breadth did not differ between the two schedules, AZD1222 recipients who got a second dose at roughly 4 weeks were pooled with those who got a second dose at roughly 12 weeks. TCR sequencing covered more than 230 trial participants: 200 to 220 given two doses of AZD1222 and about 26 given two doses of MenACWY control vaccine. Trial participants were enrolled by age into subgroups of 18-55, 56-69 and 70-plus years, and about 150, 27 and 61 TCR-sequenced participants, respectively, were included in these subgroups. Beyond this particular receptor, the publication reports: In the small 56-69-year group, the increase in depth fell short of significance, most likely because of low power. Vaccine-associated CD4 TCRs spanned the whole spike protein, with dominant responses in regions 160-218 and 743-854. Conclusions about previously exposed vaccinees were limited because only 5 or 6 AZD1222 recipients were SARS-CoV-2 seropositive at baseline. A significant rise in spike-specific TCR breadth and depth was observed after two AZD1222 doses relative to day 0 and relative to MenACWY recipients. Epitopes outside the regions mutated in the B.1.351 and B.1.1.7 variants were reportedly recognized by nearly half of the unique spike-specific TCRs. Because no samples from the day 14 peak response were available, repertoires could be characterized only after the peak T cell response. Most participants were white British and females outnumbered males, and the authors suggested that clonal diversity may have been underestimated.

The time point label, read with the paper, signifies: baseline before first vaccination. Vaccinee samples came from UK trials COV001 and COV002, including a single-blind randomized controlled phase 2/3 trial of AZD1222 (ChAdOx1 nCoV-19) in healthy adults. Trial participant PBMC samples were collected at day 0 and day 28 after the second dose for TCRbeta chain sequencing. The source of this sequence is an adult in good health. Sequencing used peripheral blood, obtained on day 0 of AZD1222 vaccination. This chain joins TRBV6-2 or TRBV6-3 to TRBJ1-1, with a tentative D gene TRBD1 over 5 matching bases. The CDR3 protein: CASSADTGRTEAFF. The DNA sequence is TGTGCCAGCAGTGCGGACACGGGGCGGACTGAAGCTTTCTTT.